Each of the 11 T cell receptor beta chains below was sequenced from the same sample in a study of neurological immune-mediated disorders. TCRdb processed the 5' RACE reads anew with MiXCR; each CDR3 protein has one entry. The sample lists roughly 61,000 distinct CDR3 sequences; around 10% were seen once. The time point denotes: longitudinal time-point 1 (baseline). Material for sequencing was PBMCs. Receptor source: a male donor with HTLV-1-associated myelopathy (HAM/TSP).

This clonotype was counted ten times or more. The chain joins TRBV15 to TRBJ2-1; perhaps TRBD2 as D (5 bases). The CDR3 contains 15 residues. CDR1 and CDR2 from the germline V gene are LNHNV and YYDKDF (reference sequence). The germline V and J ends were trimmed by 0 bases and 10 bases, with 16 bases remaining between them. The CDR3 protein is CATSRERRGEGEQFF. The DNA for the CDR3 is TGTGCCACCAGCAGAGAACGACGGGGAGAAGGGGAGCAGTTCTTC.

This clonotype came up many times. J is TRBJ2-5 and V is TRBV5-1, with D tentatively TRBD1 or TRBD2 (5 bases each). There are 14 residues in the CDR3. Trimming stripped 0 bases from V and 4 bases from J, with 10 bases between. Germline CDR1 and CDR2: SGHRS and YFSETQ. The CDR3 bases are TGCGCCAGCAGCTTGGCTGGGGGTGGAGAGACCCAGTACTTC. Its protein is CASSLAGGGETQYF.

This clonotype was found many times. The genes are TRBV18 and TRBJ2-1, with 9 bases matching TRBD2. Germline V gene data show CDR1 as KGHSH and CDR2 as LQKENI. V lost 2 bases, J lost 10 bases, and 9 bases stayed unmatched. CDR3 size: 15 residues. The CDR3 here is CASSPLAGALSEQFF. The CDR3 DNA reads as TGTGCCAGCTCACCATTAGCGGGGGCCCTGTCAGAGCAGTTCTTC.

The CDR3 loop reads CASSPIGRENTEAFF. In DNA form, the CDR3 reads TGTGCCAGCAGCCCTATTGGACGGGAAAACACTGAAGCTTTCTTT. V usage is TRBV14 and J usage is TRBJ1-1; D gene unclear. The CDR3 is 15 residues long. Per germline, CDR1 SGHDN and CDR2 FVKESK. Between the trimmed V and J ends, which lost 4 bases and 2 bases, there was a span of 14 bases.

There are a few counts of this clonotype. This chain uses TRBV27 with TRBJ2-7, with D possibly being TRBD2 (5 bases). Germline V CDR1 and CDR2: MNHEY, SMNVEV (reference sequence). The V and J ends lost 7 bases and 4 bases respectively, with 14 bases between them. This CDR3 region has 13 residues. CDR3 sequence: CASTTAPGYEQYF. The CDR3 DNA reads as TGTGCCAGCACCACGGCTCCGGGGTACGAGCAGTACTTC.

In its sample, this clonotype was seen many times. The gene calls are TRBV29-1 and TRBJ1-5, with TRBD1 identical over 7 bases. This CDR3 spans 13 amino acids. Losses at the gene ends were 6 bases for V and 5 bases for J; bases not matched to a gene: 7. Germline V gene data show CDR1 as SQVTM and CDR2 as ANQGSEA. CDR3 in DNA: TGCAGCGTCGAAACTACAGGGGATCAGCCCCAGCATTTT. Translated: CSVETTGDQPQHF.

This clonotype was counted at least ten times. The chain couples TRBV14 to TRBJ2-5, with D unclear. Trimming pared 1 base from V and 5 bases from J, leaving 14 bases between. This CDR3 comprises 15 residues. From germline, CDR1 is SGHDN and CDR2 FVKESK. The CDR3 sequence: CASSQGNVGRETQYF. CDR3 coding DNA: TGTGCCAGCAGCCAAGGAAATGTAGGGCGGGAGACCCAGTACTTC.

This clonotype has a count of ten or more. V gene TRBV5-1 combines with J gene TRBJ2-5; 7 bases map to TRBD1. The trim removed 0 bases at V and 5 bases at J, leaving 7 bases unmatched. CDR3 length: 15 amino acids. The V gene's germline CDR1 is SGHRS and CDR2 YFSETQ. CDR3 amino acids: CASSLGRQGLETQYF. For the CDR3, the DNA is TGCGCCAGCAGCTTGGGGCGACAGGGATTGGAGACCCAGTACTTC.

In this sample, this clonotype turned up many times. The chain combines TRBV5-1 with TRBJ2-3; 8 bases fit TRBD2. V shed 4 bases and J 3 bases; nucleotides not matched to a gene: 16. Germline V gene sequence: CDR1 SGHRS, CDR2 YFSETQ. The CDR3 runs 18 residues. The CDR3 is CASSQRAGEPFFTDTQYF. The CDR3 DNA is TGCGCCAGCAGCCAGCGAGCGGGGGAGCCCTTTTTTACAGATACGCAGTATTTT. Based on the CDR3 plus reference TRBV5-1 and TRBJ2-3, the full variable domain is KAGVTQTPRYLIKTRGQQVTLSCSPISGHRSVSWYQQTPGQGLQFLFEYFSETQRNKGNFPGRFSGRQFSNSRSEMNVSTLELGDSALYLCASSQRAGEPFFTDTQYFGPGTRLTVL.

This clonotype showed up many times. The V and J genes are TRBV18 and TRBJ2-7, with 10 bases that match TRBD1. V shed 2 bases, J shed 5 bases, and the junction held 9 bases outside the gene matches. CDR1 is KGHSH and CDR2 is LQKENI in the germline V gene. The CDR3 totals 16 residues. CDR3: CASSPLKGTGAHEQYF. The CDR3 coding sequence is TGTGCCAGCTCACCATTAAAAGGGACAGGGGCCCACGAGCAGTACTTC.

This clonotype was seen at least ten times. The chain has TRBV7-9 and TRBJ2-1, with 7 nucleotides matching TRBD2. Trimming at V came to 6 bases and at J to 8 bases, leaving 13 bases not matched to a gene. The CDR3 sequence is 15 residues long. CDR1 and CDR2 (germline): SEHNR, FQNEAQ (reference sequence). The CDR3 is CASRSGAGTGYEQFF. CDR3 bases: TGTGCCAGCAGGTCCGGAGCGGGGACGGGGTATGAGCAGTTCTTC.